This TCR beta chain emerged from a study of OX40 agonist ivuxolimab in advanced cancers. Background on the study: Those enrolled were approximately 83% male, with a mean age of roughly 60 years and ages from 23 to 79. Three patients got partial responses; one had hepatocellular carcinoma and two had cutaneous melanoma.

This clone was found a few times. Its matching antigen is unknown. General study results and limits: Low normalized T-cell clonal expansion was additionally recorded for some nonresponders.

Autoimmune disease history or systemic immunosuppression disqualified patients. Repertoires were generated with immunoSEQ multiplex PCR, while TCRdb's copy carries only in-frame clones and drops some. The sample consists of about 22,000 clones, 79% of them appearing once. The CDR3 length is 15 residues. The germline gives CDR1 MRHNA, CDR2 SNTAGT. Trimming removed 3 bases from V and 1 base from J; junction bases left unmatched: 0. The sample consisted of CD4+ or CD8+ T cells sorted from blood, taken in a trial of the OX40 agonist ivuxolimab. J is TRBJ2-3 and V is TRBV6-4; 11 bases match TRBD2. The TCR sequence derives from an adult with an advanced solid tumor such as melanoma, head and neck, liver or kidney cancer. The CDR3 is CASSETSGGTDTQYF. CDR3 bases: TGTGCCAGCAGTGAGACTAGCGGGGGCACAGATACGCAGTATTTT.